What follows are 26 T cell receptor beta chains derived from one specimen sequenced in a study of T cell repertoires in cytomegalovirus infection (dated by TCRdb to between 2018 and 2021). Reads for this sample came from an Illumina HiSeq 1500. The public sequencing data were trimmed at Q25 with fastp and processed into clonotypes with MiXCR by TCRdb, which kept only in-frame beta chains. Rows matching on CDR3 protein sequence are summarized as one entry with the most common DNA and genes. The sample records roughly 570,000 distinct CDR3 sequences, about 39% of which are singletons. Roughly 50% of the sample is in the top ten clones. These receptors' targets are unknown. The treatment or condition label, read with the paper, signifies: in vitro stimulation with specific CMV peptide epitopes to enrich CMV-specific T cells. Sequencing used cultured PBMCs, obtained from culture after CMV antigen stimulation. The receptors come from a human donor in good health (CMV status not recorded). Some clones in this sample may be carry-over from other donors' samples.

This clonotype came up a few times. This sequence joins TRBV7-4 and TRBJ2-1, with 7 nucleotides matching TRBD2. Germline V lookup: CDR1 SGHVT, CDR2 SQSDAQ. V shed 1 base, J shed 2 bases, and the junction held 5 bases outside the gene matches. This CDR3 spans 16 amino acids. The CDR3 DNA reads as TGTGCCAGCAGCTTAGTGCGCGGGAGTACCTACAATGAGCAGTTCTTC. It translates to CASSLVRGSTYNEQFF.

At least ten counts were recorded for this clonotype. The chain employs TRBV7-2 and TRBJ1-2, with 8 bases fitting TRBD1. Germline V gene lookup returns CDR1 SGHTA and CDR2 FQGNSA. This CDR3 region has 14 residues. J was trimmed by 6 bases and V by 5 bases; bases with no gene match: 8. CDR3 sequence (DNA): TGTGCCAGCAGCCTACGGACAGGGAGGGATGGCTACACCTTC. Its translation is CASSLRTGRDGYTF.

This clonotype was detected a few times. The chain carries TRBV7-8 and TRBJ2-2, with unresolved D. The CDR3 length is 12 residues. Trimming removed 4 bases from V and 9 bases from J, with 9 bases in between. Per the germline V gene, CDR1 is SGHVS and CDR2 is FQNEAQ. The CDR3 DNA sequence: TGTGCCAGCAGCTCGCGCCAATGGGAGCTGTTTTTT. Its translation is CASSSRQWELFF.

This clonotype has a handful of counts. The chain employs TRBV5-5 and TRBJ2-7; 8 bases are a match to TRBD1. The V segment lost 0 bases and the J segment 2 bases; nucleotides outside the gene matches: 4. The V gene's germline CDR1 is SGHKS and CDR2 YYEKEE (reference sequence). CDR3 length: 15 residues. The CDR3 here is CASSLAVTGAYEQYF. The CDR3 DNA follows: TGTGCCAGCAGCTTGGCCGTGACAGGGGCCTACGAGCAGTACTTC.

This chain links TRBV7-9 with TRBJ1-4; 7 bases align to TRBD1. The CDR3 has 15 residues. Trimming cost V 1 base and J 5 bases; bases outside gene matches: 4. Germline V gives CDR1 SEHNR, CDR2 FQNEAQ (reference sequence). CDR3: CASSLEGQPNEKLFF. Here the CDR3 DNA reads TGTGCCAGCAGCTTAGAGGGACAGCCGAATGAAAAACTGTTTTTT.

This clonotype was seen only a few times. The gene calls are TRBV12-3 or TRBV12-4 and TRBJ2-5, with D possibly being TRBD2 (6 bases). Trimming pared 6 bases from V and 5 bases from J, leaving 19 bases between. CDR3 length: 15 amino acids. Here the CDR3 reads CASSPLRDSWETQYF. The CDR3 region has the DNA TGTGCCAGCAGCCCCCTCCGGGACTCTTGGGAGACCCAGTACTTC.

This clonotype has only a few counts. This chain uses TRBV7-2 with TRBJ2-5; 15 nucleotides align to TRBD2. Germline CDR1 reads SGHTA; CDR2 reads FQGNSA. The CDR3 is 20 amino acids. The ends lost 4 bases at V and 5 bases at J; junction bases unmatched: 17. CDR3 in DNA: TGTGCCAGCAGCTCCAAGGCCGGGGGGGGACTAGCGGGGGGTCGGGAGACCCAGTACTTC. Its protein product is CASSSKAGGGLAGGRETQYF.

This clonotype has only a few counts. The V call is TRBV4-3, the J call TRBJ2-5, with TRBD1 matching over 9 bases. Trimming cost V 2 bases and J 4 bases; bases outside gene matches: 11. Looked up from germline, CDR1 is LGHNA and CDR2 is YSLEER. The CDR3 has 17 amino acids. DNA for the CDR3: TGCGCCAGCAGCCAAACTTTAAGGGGGACAGGGAGAGAGACCCAGTACTTC. Amino acids: CASSQTLRGTGRETQYF.

This clonotype was picked up a small number of times. J is TRBJ2-7 and V is TRBV11-2; 7 positions agree with TRBD1. The CDR3 sequence is 13 residues long. Trimming took 4 bases from V and 4 from J; bases not matched to a gene: 4. Germline V lookup: CDR1 SGHAT, CDR2 FQNNGV. The CDR3 region is CASSSRDRYEQYF. DNA of the CDR3: TGTGCCAGCAGCTCCCGGGACAGATACGAGCAGTACTTC.

The chain couples TRBV12-5 to TRBJ2-1; D unclear. This CDR3 comprises 15 residues. CDR1 is LGHNT and CDR2 is FRNRAP in the germline V gene. V gave up 5 bases and J gave up 7 bases, with 18 bases separating them. This CDR3 reads CASGSTPGYANEQFF. CDR3 nucleotides: TGTGCTAGTGGTAGCACCCCTGGTTATGCAAATGAGCAGTTCTTC.

This clonotype was seen only a few times. The gene calls are TRBV7-8 and TRBJ2-3; D may be TRBD2 (6 bases). In germline, CDR1 is SGHVS, CDR2 FQNEAQ. Between the trimmed V and J ends, which lost 2 bases and 3 bases, there was a span of 15 bases. The CDR3 extends over 16 amino acids. The CDR3 loop reads CASSLLAVAETDTQYF. The DNA of the CDR3 is TGTGCCAGCAGCTTATTGGCGGTAGCGGAGACAGATACGCAGTATTTT.

V usage is TRBV12-5 and J usage is TRBJ2-7, with no clear D. Trimming cost V 2 bases and J 7 bases, with 6 bases left between them. The germline V gene has CDR1 LGHNT and CDR2 FRNRAP. The CDR3 covers 11 residues. The CDR3 sequence is CASGLLREQYF. For the CDR3, the DNA is TGTGCTAGTGGTTTGTTGAGGGAGCAGTACTTC.

V gene TRBV12-3 or TRBV12-4 combines with J gene TRBJ1-4; D may be TRBD1 (6 bases). The CDR3 is 14 amino acids. V lost 4 bases to trimming and J lost 12 bases, with 18 bases between them. Here the CDR3 DNA reads TGTGCCAGCAGTTCAGAAGGACAGCTCCGACAACTGTTTTTT. Encoded protein: CASSSEGQLRQLFF.

This chain connects TRBV7-2 to TRBJ2-7, with 10 bases identical to TRBD2. This CDR3 comprises 14 residues. Germline lookup yields CDR1 SGHTA and CDR2 FQGNSA. V lost 5 bases to trimming and J lost 3 bases; unmatched junction nucleotides: 4. CDR3 loop: CASSASSGSYEQYF. DNA of the CDR3: TGTGCCAGCAGCGCTTCTAGCGGGAGCTACGAGCAGTACTTC.

This clonotype was seen more than once but under ten times. The rearrangement links TRBV6-2 or TRBV6-3 to TRBJ1-1, with 9 nucleotides matching TRBD1. This CDR3 is 13 amino acids long. After removal of 11 bases from V and 4 bases from J, the junction contained 8 bases not matched to a gene. Germline CDR1 is MNHEY and CDR2 is SVGEGT. The CDR3 region is CAVTGGVGTEAFF. In DNA, the CDR3 is TGTGCCGTAACAGGGGGCGTCGGCACTGAAGCTTTCTTT.

This clonotype was seen a handful of times. This sequence joins TRBV6-1 and TRBJ2-7, with D unclear. The CDR3 length is 11 residues. Germline V gene data show CDR1 as MNHNS and CDR2 as SASEGT. V was trimmed by 2 bases and J by 4 bases, leaving 3 bases between them. The CDR3 is CASSEFYEQYF. In DNA, the CDR3 is TGTGCCAGCAGTGAATTTTACGAGCAGTACTTC.

J is TRBJ1-3 and V is TRBV4-2; D gene unclear. The germline CDR1 and CDR2 sequences are LGHNA and YNFKEQ. The CDR3 runs to 18 residues. Trimming shortened V by 0 bases and J by 3 bases, and 18 bases separated the two germline ends. The CDR3 is CASSQDPQTSALGNTIYF. CDR3 bases: TGTGCCAGCAGCCAAGACCCGCAGACCTCAGCCCTTGGAAACACCATATATTTT.

This clonotype was detected ten times or more. The rearrangement joins TRBV7-2 to TRBJ2-3, with 10 bases aligning to TRBD2. CDR1 and CDR2 from the germline V gene are SGHTA and FQGNSA. This CDR3 comprises 14 residues. Trimming cost V 8 bases and J 6 bases; bases outside gene matches: 8. Here the CDR3 DNA reads TGTGCCAGCTCACTAGCGGGAAGCGGTGATACGCAGTATTTT. Translation gives CASSLAGSGDTQYF.

This chain uses TRBV7-9 with TRBJ2-3; possible D gene TRBD1, 6 bases. V was cut by 8 bases and J by 1 base, with 25 bases left in between. Germline CDR1 reads SEHNR; CDR2 reads FQNEAQ (reference sequence). The CDR3 has 18 residues. DNA for the CDR3: TGTGCCAGCTTACCCGCAGTGGGGGCCCCCAATGGCACAGATACGCAGTATTTT. This translates into CASLPAVGAPNGTDTQYF.

The chain uses TRBV20-1 and TRBJ2-1; D may be TRBD2 (5 bases). CDR3 length: 19 residues. Per germline, CDR1 DFQATT and CDR2 SNEGSKA (reference sequence). V was cut by 3 bases and J by 4 bases, with 28 bases left in between. The CDR3 bases are TGCAGTGCTAGGTCCACGCTAGGGCTAGCTTTTCATCAGTACAATGAGCAGTTCTTC. Its protein product is CSARSTLGLAFHQYNEQFF.

The chain has TRBV4-1 and TRBJ1-3, with 7 nucleotides matching TRBD1. This CDR3 is built from 16 residues. J lost 2 bases, V lost 2 bases, and 6 bases had no gene match. The germline gives CDR1 MGHRA, CDR2 YSYEKL. The CDR3 spells CASSQRQGPAGNTIYF. The CDR3 nucleotides are TGCGCCAGCAGCCAAAGACAGGGACCGGCTGGAAACACCATATATTTT.

J is TRBJ1-6 and V is TRBV5-5; TRBD1 aligns across 7 bases. V dropped 3 bases and J dropped 9; count of bases not matched to a gene: 9. The length of the CDR3 is 15 residues. Germline V gene sequence: CDR1 SGHKS, CDR2 YYEKEE (reference sequence). CDR3 region: CASSSQTGRGSPLHF. In DNA, the CDR3 is TGTGCCAGCAGCTCCCAGACAGGGAGGGGTTCACCCCTCCACTTT.

The chain recombines TRBV15 with TRBJ2-1; the D gene is possibly TRBD2 (6 bases). The CDR3 is made up of 17 amino acids. Trimming stripped 0 bases from V and 2 bases from J, with 14 bases between. The germline gives CDR1 LNHNV, CDR2 YYDKDF (reference sequence). CDR3 nucleotide sequence: TGTGCCACCAGCAGAGATAAAAGCGGGCTAACCTACAATGAGCAGTTCTTC. Protein: CATSRDKSGLTYNEQFF. Filled out from reference TRBV15 and TRBJ2-1, the complete variable domain reads DAMVIQNPRYQVTQFGKPVTLSCSQTLNHNVMYWYQQKSSQAPKLLFHYYDKDFNNEADTPDNFQSRRPNTSFCFLDIRSPGLGDTAMYLCATSRDKSGLTYNEQFFGPGTRLTVL.

This clonotype has a handful of counts. The J gene is TRBJ2-5, the V gene TRBV10-3, with TRBD2 matching over 7 bases. Germline loops: CDR1 ENHRY, CDR2 SYGVKD. J lost 1 base, V lost 5 bases, and 10 bases had no gene match. There are 16 residues in the CDR3. For the CDR3, the DNA is TGTGCCATCAGTTCCCGGGATTTAGCGGGCCAAGAGACCCAGTACTTC. Translating it yields CAISSRDLAGQETQYF.

This rearrangement joins TRBV6-2 or TRBV6-3 to TRBJ1-1, with D unclear. Trimming stripped 3 bases from V and 11 bases from J, with 16 bases between. In germline, CDR1 is MNHEY, CDR2 SVGEGT. This CDR3 is 13 amino acids long. CDR3 sequence (DNA): TGTGCCAGCAGTTATCGGGCACCCGACCCCGCTTTCTTT. This sequence encodes CASSYRAPDPAFF.

This clonotype was recorded a few times. The genes are TRBV6-2 or TRBV6-3 and TRBJ2-7; D possibly corresponds to TRBD2 (6 bases). V shed 8 bases and J shed 3 bases, with 20 bases lying between them. Germline CDR1 MNHEY, CDR2 SVGEGT. This CDR3 region has 15 residues. DNA of the CDR3: TGTGCCAGCCGTAGACCGGGAGACGGAGGCTACGAGCAGTACTTC. Protein: CASRRPGDGGYEQYF.